A selection of T cell receptor beta chains follows, all from one sample in a study of T cells in Graves' hyperthyroidism and ophthalmopathy. A single record per CDR3 protein comes from TCRdb applying MiXCR to the multiplex PCR reads. The sample shows some 200,000 distinct CDR3 sequences, approximately 17% of them seen only once. Sample: blood. All receptors come from a man aged 45-65 years with Graves' hyperthyroidism. Each CDR3 is given with its conserved first and last residue. D genes are given only for firm matches.

>TRBV5-1|TRBD1|TRBJ2-1
CASSLLGDREYNEQFF
>TRBV11-2|.|TRBJ2-5
CASSLIGTVLQETQYF
>TRBV5-5|TRBD1|TRBJ2-2
CASRRQGASTGELFF
>TRBV20-1|TRBD1|TRBJ1-5
CSADRDNQPQHF
>TRBV6-6|.|TRBJ1-3
CASSYSGRPGTIYF
>TRBV11-3|TRBD2|TRBJ2-1
CASSLDRTSGIYNEQFF
>TRBV20-1|.|TRBJ2-7
CSVGVVQYF
>TRBV19|.|TRBJ2-2
CASSINWAALRELFF
>TRBV3-1|.|TRBJ2-1
CASSPGNRPNEQFF
>TRBV30|TRBD2|TRBJ2-5
CAWTSGREGLGETQYF
>TRBV10-3|.|TRBJ2-6
CATRQSSGANVLTF
>TRBV18|.|TRBJ1-1
CASSPEGSGTEAFF
>TRBV3-1|.|TRBJ1-1
CASSQEGFVEAFF
>TRBV2|.|TRBJ2-4
CASSQGTAKNIQYF
>TRBV4-3|.|TRBJ2-7
CASSLTPNYEQYF
>TRBV7-3|.|TRBJ2-7
CASSAQGGYEQYF
>TRBV7-3|TRBD2|TRBJ2-5
CASSQIGLAGGRETQYF
>TRBV6-1|TRBD2|TRBJ2-7
CASSEASGYYEQYF
>TRBV7-9|.|TRBJ2-7
CASSLEVSSYEQYF
>TRBV28|TRBD2|TRBJ2-3
CASSFNPLGGGRTDTQYF
>TRBV11-2|TRBD2|TRBJ2-7
CASSPLLAGGLYEQYF
>TRBV10-3|.|TRBJ1-5
CAISEGYGNQPQHF
>TRBV30|.|TRBJ1-2
CAWWTSSYGYTF
>TRBV12-3/TRBV12-4|.|TRBJ2-7
CASSSPATKQYF
>TRBV20-1|TRBD2|TRBJ2-3
CSAPPGSGSRTDTQYF
>TRBV2|.|TRBJ2-5
CASQGRSQETQYF
>TRBV11-2|TRBD2|TRBJ2-3
CASSSFRLAGHTDTQYF
>TRBV4-1|TRBD2|TRBJ2-2
CASSQVVGLAGVGTGELFF
>TRBV12-3/TRBV12-4|TRBD2|TRBJ2-3
CASSFEERETKDTQYF
>TRBV11-2|TRBD1|TRBJ2-7
CASSFNRGRGEQYF
>TRBV4-1|.|TRBJ1-2
CASSQWVRGGNGYTF
>TRBV7-9|TRBD1|TRBJ2-1
CASKRTGLDNEQFF
>TRBV7-9|TRBD2|TRBJ2-7
CASTPPGLGVEQYF
>TRBV30|.|TRBJ2-7
CAWSVGLSYEQYF
>TRBV2|TRBD1|TRBJ2-7
CADRDRGPTTYEQYF
>TRBV7-8|.|TRBJ2-3
CASSFRTGSTDTQYF
>TRBV7-8|TRBD1|TRBJ2-6
CASSSLVGVGTGYSGANVLTF
>TRBV7-9|TRBD2|TRBJ2-1
CASRKSGSTYNEQFF
>TRBV24-1|.|TRBJ2-5
CATSDFSGGAETQYF
>TRBV6-5|.|TRBJ2-7
CASSYLTLNYEQYF
>TRBV28|.|TRBJ1-1
CASIRHTEAFF
>TRBV7-9|.|TRBJ2-3
CASSLGSASHKDTQYF
>TRBV7-2|.|TRBJ2-1
CASSYLGEDYNEQFF
>TRBV11-2|.|TRBJ2-7
CASSLDGFSYEQYF
>TRBV20-1|.|TRBJ2-3
CSVKGLTDTQYF
>TRBV20-1|TRBD1|TRBJ2-1
CSARGTGYNEQFF
>TRBV20-1|TRBD2|TRBJ2-3
CSADAPSGSLDTQYF
>TRBV28|TRBD1|TRBJ2-1
CASSFDRGGNNEQFF